Reported below is one T cell receptor (beta chain). The CDR3 contains 18 residues. CDR1 is PRHDT and CDR2 is FYEKMQ in the germline V gene (reference sequence). V was pared by 4 bases and J by 0 bases, with 19 bases between. These data come from a study of control samples from healthy donors and cancer patients. TCRdb keeps only in-frame clones here, not all; method: immunoSEQ multiplex PCR. The table has about 160,000 clones, about 94% seen once; the top ten hold approximately 8%. The chain has TRBV13 and TRBJ2-1; weak D call: TRBD2 (5 bases). Input material: blood. The receptor comes from a woman in her 40s in good health. CDR3 coding DNA: TGTGCCAGCAGCTCCGCGGGCCTGGGCGGTAGCTCCTACAATGAGCAGTTCTTC. Its translation is CASSSAGLGGSSYNEQFF.